The 25 T cell receptor beta chains presented below share a single source sample, sequenced in a study of tumor-infiltrating lymphocytes in primary liver carcinoma. TCR beta cDNA was reverse-transcribed from about 500 ng of total RNA. The reaction used a constant-region primer and ProtoScript II reverse transcriptase. ARM-PCR, slightly modified, supplied the TCR beta libraries through three nested multiplex PCR rounds. TRBV1-TRBV30 forward primers paired with a C-beta reverse primer were used in the first two PCR rounds, which ran roughly 10 cycles each. A single record per CDR3 protein comes from TCRdb applying MiXCR to the multiplex PCR reads. The table has roughly 330,000 distinct CDR3 sequences, less than 75% seen once. Unsorted whole blood supplied the RNA, and germline DNA was extracted too. Specimen: peripheral blood. These receptors were taken from a man aged 35 to 55 with primary liver carcinoma and hepatitis B virus infection.

The rearrangement uses TRBV11-2 and TRBJ2-7, with TRBD2 matching over 8 bases. There are 18 residues in the CDR3. V dropped 0 bases and J dropped 3; count of bases not matched to a gene: 13. Germline CDR1 SGHAT, CDR2 FQNNGV. The CDR3: CASSLDRFSGILNYEQYF. Here the CDR3 DNA reads TGTGCCAGCAGCTTAGATCGGTTTAGCGGGATACTAAACTACGAGCAGTACTTC.

This clonotype was counted a few times. A read error is possible here, since a much larger clone lies one base away. The chain combines TRBV29-1 with TRBJ1-2; 9 nucleotides line up with TRBD1. From germline, CDR1 is SQVTM and CDR2 ANQGSEA. J lost 9 bases, V lost 0 bases, and 11 bases had no gene match. The CDR3 runs to 15 residues. The CDR3: CSVEDQGQGGYSYTF. As DNA, the CDR3 is TGCAGCGTTGAAGATCAGGGACAGGGAGGGTATAGCTACACCTTC.

The genes are TRBV10-3 and TRBJ2-7; D perhaps matches TRBD2 (6 bases). Per germline, CDR1 ENHRY and CDR2 SYGVKD. CDR3 length equals 13 residues. V lost 7 bases, J lost 0 bases, and 10 bases lay in between. CDR3 nucleotides: TGTGCCATCAAGGAGGGACGCTCCTACGAGCAGTACTTC. Amino acids: CAIKEGRSYEQYF.

This clonotype was observed a single time. One end of the junction is discordant with germline, which a read error may explain. The rearrangement joins TRBV12-3 or TRBV12-4 to TRBJ2-3, with D hard to call. CDR3 length equals 14 residues. Here the CDR3 reads CASIKGLDADTQYF. The CDR3 DNA reads as TGTGCGAGCATTAAGGGATTGGATGCGGATACGCAGTATTTT.

With regard to this clonotype: One end of the junction does not line up with germline, which may come from a read error. The chain is built from TRBV4-1 and TRBJ2-7; D tentatively reads TRBD1 or TRBD2 (5 bases each). The germline gives CDR1 MGHRA, CDR2 YSYEKL. The CDR3 runs 15 residues. The CDR3 loop reads CASSQVYLGTYVQYF. CDR3 coding DNA: TGTGCCAGCAGCCAGGTGTATTTGGGGACCTACGTGCAGTACTTC.

Regarding this clonotype: One end of the junction does not line up with germline, which may come from a read error. This chain joins TRBV6-2 or TRBV6-3 and TRBJ2-3; D is uncertain. The germline V gene has CDR1 MNHEY and CDR2 SVGEGT. The CDR3 length is 15 residues. The CDR3 region is CAGSYLTVSTDTQYF. DNA for the CDR3: TGTGCCGGCAGTTACCTAACAGTTAGCACAGATACGCAGTATTTT.

This clonotype was picked up a small number of times. A much larger clone differs by one base, so this may be a read error. The chain has TRBV4-1 and TRBJ2-1; 12 nucleotides match TRBD1. The length of the CDR3 is 16 residues. Germline values: CDR1 MGHRA, CDR2 YSYEKL. In DNA, the CDR3 is TGCACCAGCAGCCAGGGACAGGGGGCAGGCTTTGGTGAGCAGTTCTTC. Translated: CTSSQGQGAGFGEQFF.

The rearrangement uses TRBV11-2 and TRBJ2-5; D unclear. The V and J ends lost 2 bases and 13 bases respectively, with 20 bases between them. This CDR3 region has 14 residues. Germline V gives CDR1 SGHAT, CDR2 FQNNGV. CDR3 region: CASSLTAAKRTRYF. DNA for the CDR3: TGTGCCAGCAGCTTAACGGCAGCCAAGAGAACCAGGTACTTC. The full variable domain, completed using reference TRBV11-2 and TRBJ2-5, is EAGVAQSPRYKIIEKRQSVAFWCNPISGHATLYWYQQILGQGPKLLIQFQNNGVVDDSQLPKDRFSAERLKGVDSTLKIQPAKLEDSAVYLCASSLTAAKRTRYFGPGTRLLVL.

This clonotype appeared a single time. One end of the junction does not line up with germline, which may come from a read error. The chain uses TRBV7-8 and TRBJ2-1, with TRBD2 identical over 9 bases. CDR1 SGHVS and CDR2 FQNEAQ come from the germline V gene. This CDR3 comprises 17 residues. The CDR3 nucleotides read TGTGCCAGCAGCTTAGGCCCGCTAGCGGGACCCTACAATGAGCAGTTATTC. This translates into CASSLGPLAGPYNEQLF. Drawing the rest from reference TRBV7-8 and TRBJ2-1, the complete variable domain is GAGVSQSPRYKVAKRGQDVALRCDPISGHVSLFWYQQALGQGPEFLTYFQNEAQLDKSGLPSDRFFAERPEGSVSTLKIQRTQQEDSAVYLCASSLGPLAGPYNEQLFGPGTRLTVL.

This rearrangement joins TRBV11-2 to TRBJ2-5; no firm D call. Germline assignment: CDR1 SGHAT and CDR2 FQNNGV. Trimming left V 1 base short and J 2 bases short, with 11 bases between. This CDR3 spans 15 amino acids. The CDR3 sequence is CASSLGRTKQETQYF. DNA for the CDR3: TGTGCCAGCAGCTTAGGACGTACCAAGCAAGAGACCCAGTACTTC.

A word on this clonotype: At one of its ends the junction is not consistent with the germline gene, which may arise from a read error. The chain carries TRBV5-6 and TRBJ2-3; 8 bases line up with TRBD1. Germline V gives CDR1 SGHDT, CDR2 YYEEEE. This CDR3 has 14 residues. The CDR3 bases are TGTGCCAGCAGTCCCGACAGGGGTCAAGATACGCACTATTTT. The encoded protein is CASSPDRGQDTHYF. Supplemented by reference TRBV5-6 and TRBJ2-3, the full variable domain reads DAGVTQSPTHLIKTRGQQVTLRCSPKSGHDTVSWYQQALGQGPQFIFQYYEEEERQRGNFPDRFSGHQFPNYSSELNVNALLLGDSALYLCASSPDRGQDTHYFGPGTRLTVL.

About this clonotype: This may arise from a read error, as a much more abundant clone is one base away. This chain connects TRBV12-3 or TRBV12-4 to TRBJ1-6; D perhaps matches TRBD1 (5 bases). CDR3 size: 17 residues. The CDR3 DNA sequence: TGTGCCAGCAGTTCACGAACGGGGGGGTTTTTACCTTCACTCCTCCACTTT. Translated: CASSSRTGGFLPSLLHF.

There are many counts of this clonotype. The chain is built from TRBV6-2 or TRBV6-3 and TRBJ1-5; TRBD1 aligns across 8 bases. V lost 2 bases to trimming and J lost 3 bases; unmatched junction nucleotides: 15. CDR3 length: 19 amino acids. Germline V CDR1 and CDR2: MNHEY, SVGEGT. CDR3 sequence (DNA): TGTGCCAGCAGTTACGTTTTACGCGGACAGGGCCCAAACAATCAGCCCCAGCATTTT. Its translation is CASSYVLRGQGPNNQPQHF.

This clonotype was counted a few times. V is TRBV6-1 and J is TRBJ1-1; TRBD1 is a possible D gene (6 bases). The CDR3 is made up of 13 amino acids. Between the trimmed V and J ends, which lost 8 bases and 11 bases, there was a span of 21 bases. The germline V gene has CDR1 MNHNS and CDR2 SASEGT. The CDR3 DNA sequence: TGTGCCAGCTTAGGCGTCAGGGGTAAACGGGCTTTCTTT. Amino acid sequence: CASLGVRGKRAFF.

Comments on this clonotype: A clone one base away is much larger, so this may be a read error. The V and J genes are TRBV6-5 and TRBJ1-5; D gene unclear. The tail of the sequence fits TRBJ2-3 better, so the J call may be wrong. Looked up from germline, CDR1 is MNHEY and CDR2 is SVGAGI. The length of the CDR3 is 14 residues. CDR3 coding DNA: TGTGCCAGCAGTTACTCGGGTATCGATCAGCCCCAGTATTTT. Protein product: CASSYSGIDQPQYF.

In the case of this clonotype: A much more abundant neighbour one base away suggests this may be a read error. The chain combines TRBV5-4 with TRBJ1-2; no clear D gene. Trimming removed 1 base at V and 6 bases at J, with 10 bases between. The CDR3 has 13 residues. In germline, CDR1 is SGHNT, CDR2 YYREEE (reference sequence). CDR3 DNA sequence: TGTGCCAGCAGCTTGAGAGGGATTAATGGCTACACCTTC. Its protein product is CASSLRGINGYTF.

Notes on this clonotype: Compared with germline, one end of the junction differs, possibly owing to a read error. V usage is TRBV4-1 and J usage is TRBJ2-1; 8 bases match TRBD2. CDR1 and CDR2 (germline): MGHRA, YSYEKL. CDR3 length equals 15 residues. The DNA of the CDR3 is TGCGCCAACAGCCAAGACTGGACTAGCTGCAATGAGCAGTTCTTC. This encodes CANSQDWTSCNEQFF.

With regard to this clonotype: A much more abundant neighbour one base away suggests this may be a read error. This chain joins TRBV10-3 and TRBJ2-1; D uncertain. From germline, CDR1 is ENHRY and CDR2 SYGVKD. The CDR3 covers 15 residues. Trimming took 5 bases from V and 7 from J, leaving 18 bases between them. The CDR3 DNA reads TGTGCCATCAGTAAGTACGAAGGGTCGGAGAATGAGCAGTTCTTC. Encoded protein: CAISKYEGSENEQFF.

This clonotype was seen ten or more times. This rearrangement joins TRBV7-9 to TRBJ2-3, with D possibly matching TRBD2 (6 bases). The V end was cut by 1 base, the J end by 3 bases, with 11 bases between. CDR3 length: 15 amino acids. CDR1 is SEHNR and CDR2 is FQNEAQ in the germline V gene (reference sequence). CDR3: CASSLGGMLTDTQYF. CDR3 DNA: TGTGCCAGCAGCTTAGGCGGGATGTTGACAGATACGCAGTATTTT.

The sample holds many counts of this clonotype. V gene TRBV29-1 combines with J gene TRBJ1-2; D is uncertain. V was cut by 2 bases and J by 4 bases, with 8 bases left in between. CDR3 length: 12 residues. Germline V gene lookup returns CDR1 SQVTM and CDR2 ANQGSEA. CDR3 sequence reads: CSVEPSSYGYTF. The CDR3 DNA reads TGCAGCGTTGAACCATCTTCCTATGGCTACACCTTC.

About this clonotype: An end of the junction does not agree with germline; a read error may underlie this. The chain couples TRBV11-2 to TRBJ2-5, with D possibly TRBD1 on 6 matching bases. CDR1 and CDR2 (germline): SGHAT, FQNNGV. The CDR3 is 14 residues long. CDR3 amino acids: CARSSGTIQETQYF. The CDR3 nucleotides are TGTGCCAGAAGCTCCGGGACAATCCAAGAGACCCAGTACTTC.

This clonotype was seen only once. The chain is built from TRBV5-1 and TRBJ2-3; D remains unclear. CDR1 is SGHRS and CDR2 is YFSETQ in the germline V gene. The CDR3 loop spans 15 amino acids. With 2 bases removed from V and 8 bases from J, the gap between germline ends came to 18 bases. The CDR3: CASSFFEKSPRTQYF. The CDR3 coding sequence is TGCGCCAGCAGCTTTTTTGAGAAGAGTCCCCGTACGCAGTATTTT.

On this clonotype: A much larger clone lies a single base off, so this may be a read error. The V call is TRBV29-1, the J call TRBJ2-1; D not resolved. The CDR3 runs to 12 residues. Looked up from germline, CDR1 is SQVTM and CDR2 is ANQGSEA. CDR3 nucleotides: TGCAGCGTAGAGACTGAACCCCCTGAGCAGTCCTTC. This codes for CSVETEPPEQSF.

This clonotype was seen more than once but under ten times. This chain connects TRBV10-3 to TRBJ1-4, with unresolved D. Germline loops: CDR1 ENHRY, CDR2 SYGVKD. The length of the CDR3 is 12 residues. The V and J ends lost 4 bases and 8 bases respectively, with 8 bases between them. The CDR3 DNA follows: TGTGCCATCAGTGGGACTGACGAAAAACTGTTTTTT. Translation gives CAISGTDEKLFF.

On this clonotype itself: Compared with germline, one end of the junction differs, possibly owing to a read error. This sequence joins TRBV5-1 and TRBJ2-2; 11 bases are a match to TRBD1. The germline gives CDR1 SGHRS, CDR2 YFSETQ. The CDR3 spans 17 residues. In DNA form, the CDR3 reads TGCGCCAGCAACTTGGCCGGACAGGGGGCCTTCACCGGGGAGCTGTTTTTT. It yields the protein CASNLAGQGAFTGELFF.